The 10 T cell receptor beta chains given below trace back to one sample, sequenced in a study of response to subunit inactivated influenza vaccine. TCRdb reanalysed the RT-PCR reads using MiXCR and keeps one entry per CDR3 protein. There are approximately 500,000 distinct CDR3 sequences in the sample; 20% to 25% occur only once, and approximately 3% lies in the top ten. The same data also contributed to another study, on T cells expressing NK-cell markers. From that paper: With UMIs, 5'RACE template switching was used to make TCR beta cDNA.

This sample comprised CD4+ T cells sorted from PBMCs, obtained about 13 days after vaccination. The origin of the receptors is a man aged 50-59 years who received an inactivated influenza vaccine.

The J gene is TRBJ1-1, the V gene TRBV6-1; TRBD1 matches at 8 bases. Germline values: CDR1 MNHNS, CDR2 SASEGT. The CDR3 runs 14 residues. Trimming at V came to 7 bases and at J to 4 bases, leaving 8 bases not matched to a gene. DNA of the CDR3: TGTGCCAGCAACCATCAGGGGGCTGGCACTGAAGCTTTCTTT. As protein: CASNHQGAGTEAFF.

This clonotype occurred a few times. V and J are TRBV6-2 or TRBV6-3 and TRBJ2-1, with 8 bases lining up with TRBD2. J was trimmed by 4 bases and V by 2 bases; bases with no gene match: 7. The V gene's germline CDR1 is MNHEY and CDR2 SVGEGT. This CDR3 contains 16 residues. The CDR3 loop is CASSYVAGGPYNEQFF. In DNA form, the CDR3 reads TGTGCCAGCAGTTACGTTGCGGGAGGACCATACAATGAGCAGTTCTTC.

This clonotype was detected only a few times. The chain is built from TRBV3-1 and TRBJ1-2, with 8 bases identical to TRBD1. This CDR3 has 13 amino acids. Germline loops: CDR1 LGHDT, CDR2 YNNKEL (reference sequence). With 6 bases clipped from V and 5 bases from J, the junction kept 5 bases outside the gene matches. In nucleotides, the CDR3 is TGTGCCAGCAGGCTACAGGGGGAGTATGGCTACACCTTC. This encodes CASRLQGEYGYTF.

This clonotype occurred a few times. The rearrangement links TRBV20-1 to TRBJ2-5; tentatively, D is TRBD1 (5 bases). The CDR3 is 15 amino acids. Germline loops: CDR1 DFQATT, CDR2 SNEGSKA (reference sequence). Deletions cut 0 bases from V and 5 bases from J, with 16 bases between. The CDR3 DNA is TGCAGTGCTAGAGATCTGGGGCGGAGCGTGGAGACCCAGTACTTC. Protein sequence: CSARDLGRSVETQYF.

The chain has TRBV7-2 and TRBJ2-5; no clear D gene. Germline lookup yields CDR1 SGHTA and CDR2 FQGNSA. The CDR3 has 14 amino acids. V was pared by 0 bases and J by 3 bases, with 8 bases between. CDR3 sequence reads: CASSLARLKETQYF. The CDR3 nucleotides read TGTGCCAGCAGCTTAGCGCGATTAAAAGAGACCCAGTACTTC.

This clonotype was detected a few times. Here the CDR3 DNA reads TGTGCCAGCAGTTACTCCCACAGGGACCAAGAGACCCAGTACTTC. Its translation: CASSYSHRDQETQYF. The chain combines TRBV6-5 with TRBJ2-5, with a weak D call TRBD1 (6 bases). The V end was cut by 0 bases, the J end by 0 bases, with 8 bases between. CDR1 MNHEY and CDR2 SVGAGI come from the germline V gene. CDR3 length: 15 residues.

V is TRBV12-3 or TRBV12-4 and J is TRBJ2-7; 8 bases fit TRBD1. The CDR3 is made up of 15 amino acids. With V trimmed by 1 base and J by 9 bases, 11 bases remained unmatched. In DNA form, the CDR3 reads TGTGCCAGCAGTTTAGGACAGGGGTCCCTCCGAGGGCAGTACTTC. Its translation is CASSLGQGSLRGQYF.

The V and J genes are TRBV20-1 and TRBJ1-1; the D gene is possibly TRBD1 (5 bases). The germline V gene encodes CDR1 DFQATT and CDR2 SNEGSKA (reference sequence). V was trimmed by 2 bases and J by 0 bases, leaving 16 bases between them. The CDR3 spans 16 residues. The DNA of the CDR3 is TGCAGTGCTAGACCTACAGGAGTAGCATTGAACACTGAAGCTTTCTTT. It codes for CSARPTGVALNTEAFF.

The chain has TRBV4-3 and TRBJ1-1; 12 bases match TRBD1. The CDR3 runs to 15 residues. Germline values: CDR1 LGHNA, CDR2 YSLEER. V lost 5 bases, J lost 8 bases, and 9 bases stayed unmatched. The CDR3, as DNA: TGCGCCAGCAGCGGCCGGGACAGGGGGCCCCCGGAAGCTTTCTTT. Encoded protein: CASSGRDRGPPEAFF.

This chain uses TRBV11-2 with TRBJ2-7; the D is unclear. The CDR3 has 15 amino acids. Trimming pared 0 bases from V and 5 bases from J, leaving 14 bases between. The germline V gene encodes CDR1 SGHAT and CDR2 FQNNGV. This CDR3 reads CASSLEGRFWDEQYF. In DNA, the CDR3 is TGTGCCAGCAGCTTAGAAGGAAGGTTTTGGGACGAGCAGTACTTC. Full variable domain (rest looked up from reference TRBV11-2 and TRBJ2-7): EAGVAQSPRYKIIEKRQSVAFWCNPISGHATLYWYQQILGQGPKLLIQFQNNGVVDDSQLPKDRFSAERLKGVDSTLKIQPAKLEDSAVYLCASSLEGRFWDEQYFGPGTRLTVT.